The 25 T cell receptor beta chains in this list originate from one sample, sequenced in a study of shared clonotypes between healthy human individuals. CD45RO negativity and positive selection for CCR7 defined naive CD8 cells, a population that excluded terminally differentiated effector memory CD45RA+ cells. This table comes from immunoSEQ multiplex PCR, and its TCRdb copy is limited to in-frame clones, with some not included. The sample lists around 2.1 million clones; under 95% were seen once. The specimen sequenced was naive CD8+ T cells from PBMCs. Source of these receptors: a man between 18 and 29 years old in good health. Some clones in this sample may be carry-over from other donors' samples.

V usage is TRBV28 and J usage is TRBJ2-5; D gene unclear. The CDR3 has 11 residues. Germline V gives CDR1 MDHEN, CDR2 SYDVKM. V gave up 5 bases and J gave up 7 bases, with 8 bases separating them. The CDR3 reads CASSTNRTQYF. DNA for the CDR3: TGTGCCAGCAGTACTAATCGGACCCAGTACTTC. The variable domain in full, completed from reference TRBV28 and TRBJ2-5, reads DVKVTQSSRYLVKRTGEKVFLECVQDMDHENMFWYRQDPGLGLRLIYFSYDVKMKEKGDIPEGYSVSREKKERFSLILESASTNQTSMYLCASSTNRTQYFGPGTRLLVL.

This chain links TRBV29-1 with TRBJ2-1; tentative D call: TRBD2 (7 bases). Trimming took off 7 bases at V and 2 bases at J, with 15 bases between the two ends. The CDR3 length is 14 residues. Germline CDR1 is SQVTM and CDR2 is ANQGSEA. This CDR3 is CSAVGGATYNEQFF. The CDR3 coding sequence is TGCAGCGCCGTGGGGGGGGCCACCTACAATGAGCAGTTCTTC.

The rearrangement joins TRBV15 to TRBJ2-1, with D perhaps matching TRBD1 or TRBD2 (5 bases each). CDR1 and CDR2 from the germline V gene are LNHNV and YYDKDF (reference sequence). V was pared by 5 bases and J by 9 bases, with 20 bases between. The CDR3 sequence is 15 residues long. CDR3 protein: CATSLSRGPNSEQFF. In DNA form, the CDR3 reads TGTGCCACCAGCCTCTCGAGGGGCCCAAATAGTGAGCAGTTCTTC.

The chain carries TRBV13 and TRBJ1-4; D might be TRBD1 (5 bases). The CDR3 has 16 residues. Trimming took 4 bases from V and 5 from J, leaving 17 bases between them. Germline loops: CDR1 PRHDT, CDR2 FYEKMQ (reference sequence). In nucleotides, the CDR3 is TGTGCCAGCAGCTCTAGACAGCCTCTCCGAAATGAAAAACTGTTTTTT. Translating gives CASSSRQPLRNEKLFF.

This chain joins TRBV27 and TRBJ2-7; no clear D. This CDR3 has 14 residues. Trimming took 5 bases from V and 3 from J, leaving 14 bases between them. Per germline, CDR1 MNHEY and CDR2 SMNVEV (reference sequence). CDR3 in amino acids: CASSLLPRFYEQYF. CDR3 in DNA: TGTGCCAGCAGTCTTTTACCAAGGTTCTACGAGCAGTACTTC.

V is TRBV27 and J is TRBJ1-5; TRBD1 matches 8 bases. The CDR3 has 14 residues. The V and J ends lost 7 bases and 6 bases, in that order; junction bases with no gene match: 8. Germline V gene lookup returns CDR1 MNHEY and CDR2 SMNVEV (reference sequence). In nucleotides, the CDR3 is TGTGCCAGCACCTCAGGGGGCGAAGGTCAGCCCCAGCATTTT. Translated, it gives CASTSGGEGQPQHF.

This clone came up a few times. The CDR3 loop reads CASSPRDSSLEAFF. CDR3 nucleotide sequence: TGTGCCAGCAGCCCTCGGGACAGCTCCCTGGAAGCTTTCTTT. V is TRBV7-9 and J is TRBJ1-1, with TRBD1 identical over 7 bases. This CDR3 has 14 amino acids. CDR1 is SEHNR and CDR2 is FQNEAQ in the germline V gene (reference sequence). J lost 8 bases, V lost 5 bases, and 11 bases had no gene match.

The CDR3, as DNA: TGTGCCAGCTCTACCGGGACGGCCTACGAGCAGTACTTC. Encoded protein: CASSTGTAYEQYF. The chain has TRBV18 and TRBJ2-7; possibly TRBD1 or TRBD2 for D (5 bases each). Per the germline V gene, CDR1 is KGHSH and CDR2 is LQKENI. V was shortened by 6 bases and J by 2 bases, with 11 bases between the two germline ends. CDR3 size: 13 residues.

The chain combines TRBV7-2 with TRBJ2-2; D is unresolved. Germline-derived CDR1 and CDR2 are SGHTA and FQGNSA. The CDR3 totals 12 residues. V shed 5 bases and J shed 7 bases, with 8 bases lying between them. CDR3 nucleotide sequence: TGTGCCAGCAGCGCCGTTGACGGGGAGCTGTTTTTT. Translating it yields CASSAVDGELFF.

This chain's CDR3 is CASRRGRTGGTDTQYF. CDR3 DNA sequence: TGTGCCAGCAGAAGGGGCCGGACAGGAGGCACAGATACGCAGTATTTT. The V and J genes are TRBV7-6 and TRBJ2-3; 7 bases are shared with TRBD1. The CDR3 consists of 16 residues. The V gene end was trimmed by 6 bases and the J gene end by 1 base; junction bases not matched to a gene: 10. Per germline, CDR1 SGHVS and CDR2 FNYEAQ.

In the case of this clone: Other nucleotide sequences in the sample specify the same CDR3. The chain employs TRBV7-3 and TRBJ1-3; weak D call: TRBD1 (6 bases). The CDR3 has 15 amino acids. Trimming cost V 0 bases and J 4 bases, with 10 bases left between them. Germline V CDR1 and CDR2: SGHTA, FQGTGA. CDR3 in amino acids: CASSLTGGSGNTIYF. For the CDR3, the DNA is TGTGCCAGCAGCTTAACAGGGGGGTCCGGAAACACCATATATTTT.

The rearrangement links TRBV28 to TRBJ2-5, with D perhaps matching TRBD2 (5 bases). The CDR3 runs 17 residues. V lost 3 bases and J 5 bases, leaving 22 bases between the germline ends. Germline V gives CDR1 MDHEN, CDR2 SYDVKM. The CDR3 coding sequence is TGTGCCAGCAGTTTTTCACGCGTCAGCCCGGGGTCGGAGACCCAGTACTTC. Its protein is CASSFSRVSPGSETQYF.

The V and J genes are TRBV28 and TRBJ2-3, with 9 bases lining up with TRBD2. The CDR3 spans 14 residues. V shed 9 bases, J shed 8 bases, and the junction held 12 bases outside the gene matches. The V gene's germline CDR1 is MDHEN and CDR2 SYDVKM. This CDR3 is CASSAGGPMTTQYF. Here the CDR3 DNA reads TGTGCCAGTTCAGCGGGAGGCCCCATGACTACGCAGTATTTT.

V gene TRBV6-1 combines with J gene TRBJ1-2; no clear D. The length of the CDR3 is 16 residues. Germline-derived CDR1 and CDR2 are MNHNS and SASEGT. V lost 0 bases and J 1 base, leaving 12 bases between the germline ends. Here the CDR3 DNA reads TGTGCCAGCAGTGAAGCTGGTTTTCAGATTAACTATGGCTACACCTTC. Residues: CASSEAGFQINYGYTF.

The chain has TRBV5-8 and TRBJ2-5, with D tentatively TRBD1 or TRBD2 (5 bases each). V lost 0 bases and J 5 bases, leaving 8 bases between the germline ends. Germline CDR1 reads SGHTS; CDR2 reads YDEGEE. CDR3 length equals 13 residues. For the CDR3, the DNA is TGTGCCAGCAGCTTGGCCGGGGACGAGACCCAGTACTTC. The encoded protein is CASSLAGDETQYF.

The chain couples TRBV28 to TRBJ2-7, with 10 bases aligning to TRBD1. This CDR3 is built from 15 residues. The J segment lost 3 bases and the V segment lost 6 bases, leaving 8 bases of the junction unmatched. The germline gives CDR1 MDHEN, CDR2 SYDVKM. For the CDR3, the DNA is TGTGCCAGCAGCCCACCGGGACAGGGGTTCTACGAGCAGTACTTC. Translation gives CASSPPGQGFYEQYF. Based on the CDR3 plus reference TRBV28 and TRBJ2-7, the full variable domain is DVKVTQSSRYLVKRTGEKVFLECVQDMDHENMFWYRQDPGLGLRLIYFSYDVKMKEKGDIPEGYSVSREKKERFSLILESASTNQTSMYLCASSPPGQGFYEQYFGPGTRLTVT.

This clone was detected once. The CDR3 bases are TGTGCCAGCAGCTTATTCAGCTCCTACGAGCAGTACTTC. Amino acids: CASSLFSSYEQYF. V usage is TRBV7-6 and J usage is TRBJ2-7; D ambiguous. The V and J ends lost 2 bases and 0 bases respectively, with 5 bases between them. Germline CDR1 reads SGHVS; CDR2 reads FNYEAQ. The CDR3 runs 13 residues.

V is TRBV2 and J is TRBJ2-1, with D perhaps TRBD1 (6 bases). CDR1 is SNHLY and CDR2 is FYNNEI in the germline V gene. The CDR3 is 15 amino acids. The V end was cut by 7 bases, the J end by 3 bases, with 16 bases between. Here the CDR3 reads CASMQGYSVYNEQFF. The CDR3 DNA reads TGTGCCAGCATGCAGGGGTATTCGGTCTACAATGAGCAGTTCTTC.

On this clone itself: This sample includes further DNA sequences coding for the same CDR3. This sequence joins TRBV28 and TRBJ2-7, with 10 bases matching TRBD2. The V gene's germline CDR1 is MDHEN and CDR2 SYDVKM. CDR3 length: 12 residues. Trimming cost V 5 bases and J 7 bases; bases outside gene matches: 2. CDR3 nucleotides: TGTGCCAGCAGTAGCGGGGGGGGAGAGCAGTACTTC. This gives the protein CASSSGGGEQYF.

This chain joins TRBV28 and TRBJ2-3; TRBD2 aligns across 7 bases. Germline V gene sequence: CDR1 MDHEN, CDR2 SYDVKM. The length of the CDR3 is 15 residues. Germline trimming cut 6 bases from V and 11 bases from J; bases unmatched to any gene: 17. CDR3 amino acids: CASRLFLEGGLKQYF. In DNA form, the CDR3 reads TGTGCCAGCAGGCTCTTTTTGGAGGGAGGGCTCAAGCAGTATTTT.

The CDR3 nucleotides read TGCAGCGTTGCCGGTGGGACCACTTTACCCTCCTACGAGCAGTACTTC. It translates to CSVAGGTTLPSYEQYF. The chain joins TRBV29-1 to TRBJ2-7; D may be TRBD1 or TRBD2 (5 bases each). The CDR3 contains 16 residues. CDR1 and CDR2 (germline): SQVTM, ANQGSEA. V lost 4 bases to trimming and J lost 0 bases, with 19 bases between them.

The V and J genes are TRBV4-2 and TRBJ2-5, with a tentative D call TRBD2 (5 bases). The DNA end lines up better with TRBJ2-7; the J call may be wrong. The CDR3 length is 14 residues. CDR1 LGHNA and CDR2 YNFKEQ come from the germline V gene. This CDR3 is CASSPGPEGYEQYF. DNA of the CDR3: TGTGCCAGCAGCCCGGGCCCCGAGGGCTACGAGCAGTACTTC.

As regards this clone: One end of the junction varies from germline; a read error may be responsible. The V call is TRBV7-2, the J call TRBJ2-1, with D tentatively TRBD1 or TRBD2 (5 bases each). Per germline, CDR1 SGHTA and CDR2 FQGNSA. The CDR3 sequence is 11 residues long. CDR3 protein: CARRWGNEQFF. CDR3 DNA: TGTGCCCGCAGGTGGGGGAATGAGCAGTTCTTC.

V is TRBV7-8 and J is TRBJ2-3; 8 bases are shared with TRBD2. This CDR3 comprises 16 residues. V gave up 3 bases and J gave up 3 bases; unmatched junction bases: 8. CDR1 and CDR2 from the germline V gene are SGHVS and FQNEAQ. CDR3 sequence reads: CASSFLTSAQTDTQYF. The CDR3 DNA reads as TGTGCCAGCAGCTTCCTGACTAGCGCCCAAACAGATACGCAGTATTTT.

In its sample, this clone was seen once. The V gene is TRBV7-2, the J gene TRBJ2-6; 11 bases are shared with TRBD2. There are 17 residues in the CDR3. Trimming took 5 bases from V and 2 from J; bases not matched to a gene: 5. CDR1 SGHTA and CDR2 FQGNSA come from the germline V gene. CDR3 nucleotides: TGTGCCAGCAGCCCGCGACTAGCGGGAACTGGGGCCAACGTCCTGACTTTC. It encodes CASSPRLAGTGANVLTF.